Below are 19 T cell receptor beta chains sequenced from a single sample in a study of control samples from healthy donors and cancer patients. Sequencing used immunoSEQ multiplex PCR; TCRdb keeps in-frame clones, though not all of them. This sample has tens of thousands of clones, with approximately 90% found just once. The sequenced sample was PBMCs. Receptors were obtained from a woman aged 40 to 50 with head and neck cancer.

The rearrangement links TRBV6-6 to TRBJ1-3, with no clear D. Germline values: CDR1 MNHNY, CDR2 SVGAGI (reference sequence). CDR3 length: 16 amino acids. V dropped 0 bases and J dropped 2 bases, with 11 bases sitting between them. For the CDR3, the DNA is TGTGCCAGCAGTTACTCGGCAGATTCGGCTGGAAACACCATATATTTT. Encoded protein: CASSYSADSAGNTIYF.

The rearrangement links TRBV2 to TRBJ1-5, with D hard to call. Germline-derived CDR1 and CDR2 are SNHLY and FYNNEI. Trimming pared 1 base from V and 3 bases from J, leaving 7 bases between. The CDR3 contains 14 residues. CDR3 protein: CASSEGNTNQPQHF. The CDR3 nucleotides read TGTGCCAGCAGTGAAGGGAATACCAATCAGCCCCAGCATTTT.

The chain recombines TRBV5-1 with TRBJ2-3, with D possibly matching TRBD2 (6 bases). The V gene lost 2 bases and the J gene lost 3 bases, with 16 bases spanning the gap. Germline CDR1 and CDR2: SGHRS and YFSETQ. The CDR3 extends over 16 amino acids. The CDR3 coding sequence is TGCGCCAGCAGCTTTGACCTCGGGGGAAAAACAGATACGCAGTATTTT. Protein sequence: CASSFDLGGKTDTQYF.

V gene TRBV3-1 (or the pseudogene TRBV3-2) combines with J gene TRBJ2-7; the D gene could be TRBD1 or TRBD2 (5 bases each). Trimming left V 0 bases short and J 6 bases short, with 12 bases between. CDR3 length: 14 amino acids. Germline V gene lookup returns CDR1 LGHDT and CDR2 YNNKEL (reference sequence). This chain's CDR3 is CASSQDFSRGEQYF. The CDR3 nucleotides read TGTGCCAGCAGCCAAGATTTTTCGAGGGGCGAGCAGTACTTC.

The CDR3 DNA sequence: TGCAGCGTTGAAACAGTGCCCTATGGCTACACCTTC. Translated, it gives CSVETVPYGYTF. V usage is TRBV29-1 and J usage is TRBJ1-2; unclear D gene. V gave up 2 bases and J gave up 4 bases, with 8 bases separating them. The CDR3 is 12 amino acids. CDR1 is SQVTM, CDR2 ANQGSEA, per germline.

This clone was seen more than once but under ten times. The CDR3 DNA is TGTGCCAGCAGCCAAACTAGCGGGGGGGCCGATACGCAGTATTTT. It yields the protein CASSQTSGGADTQYF. This chain connects TRBV4-2 to TRBJ2-3; 13 positions agree with TRBD2. Germline values: CDR1 LGHNA, CDR2 YNFKEQ. CDR3 length equals 15 residues. The ends lost 2 bases at V and 6 bases at J; junction bases unmatched: 2.

This rearrangement joins TRBV18 to TRBJ1-1; tentatively, D is TRBD1 (5 bases). The CDR3 spans 15 residues. The V gene lost 1 base and the J gene lost 1 base, with 10 bases spanning the gap. Looked up from germline, CDR1 is KGHSH and CDR2 is LQKENI. The CDR3 DNA follows: TGTGCCAGCTCACCACAACCAGGGTGGAACACTGAAGCTTTCTTT. Protein: CASSPQPGWNTEAFF.

This rearrangement joins TRBV2 to TRBJ1-4; 8 positions agree with TRBD1. V lost 5 bases, J lost 8 bases, and 7 bases stayed unmatched. The CDR3 has 14 residues. Germline V gene sequence: CDR1 SNHLY, CDR2 FYNNEI. The CDR3: CASSTGTGPEKLFF. Here the CDR3 DNA reads TGTGCCAGCAGTACCGGGACAGGCCCAGAAAAACTGTTTTTT.

V is TRBV6-6 and J is TRBJ2-7; D gene ambiguous. This CDR3 has 14 residues. CDR1 is MNHNY and CDR2 is SVGAGI in the germline V gene (reference sequence). V was pared by 6 bases and J by 6 bases, with 18 bases between. As DNA, the CDR3 is TGTGCCAGCAGCGACCCCCTGGGTTTAGCCGAGCAGTACTTC. It is translated as CASSDPLGLAEQYF.

This chain joins TRBV18 and TRBJ1-5; D call uncertain. Trimming stripped 3 bases from V and 7 bases from J, with 10 bases between. The CDR3 spans 13 residues. CDR1 is KGHSH and CDR2 is LQKENI in the germline V gene. The CDR3 DNA reads as TGTGCCAGCTCACCCGCTTCCGTCCAGCCCCAGCATTTT. It yields the protein CASSPASVQPQHF.

The chain links TRBV7-9 to TRBJ1-4, with a possible D match to TRBD1 (6 bases). The CDR3 length is 17 residues. V dropped 5 bases and J dropped 0 bases, with 16 bases sitting between them. The germline V gene encodes CDR1 SEHNR and CDR2 FQNEAQ (reference sequence). CDR3 sequence (DNA): TGTGCCAGCAGCCCACGGGGGGCGACTGCAACTAATGAAAAACTGTTTTTT. Translated, it gives CASSPRGATATNEKLFF. Looking up the rest from reference TRBV7-9 and TRBJ1-4 gives the full variable domain: DTGVSQNPRHKITKRGQNVTFRCDPISEHNRLYWYRQTLGQGPEFLTYFQNEAQLEKSRLLSDRFSAERPKGSFSTLEIQRTEQGDSAMYLCASSPRGATATNEKLFFGSGTQLSVL.

This chain links TRBV5-1 with TRBJ1-2; no firm D call. Between the trimmed V and J ends, which lost 4 bases and 2 bases, there was a span of 12 bases. The CDR3 runs to 14 residues. Per germline, CDR1 SGHRS and CDR2 YFSETQ. The CDR3 region has the DNA TGCGCCAGCAGCCCTGCGGGCAGAAACTATGGCTACACCTTC. Translating it yields CASSPAGRNYGYTF.

J is TRBJ1-2 and V is TRBV11-2, with no clear D. Germline CDR1 is SGHAT and CDR2 is FQNNGV. The CDR3 sequence is 18 residues long. V was clipped by 5 bases and J by 0 bases, with 22 bases between them. The CDR3: CASSNTLGWGLANYGYTF. In DNA form, the CDR3 reads TGTGCCAGCAGCAATACCCTAGGATGGGGTCTAGCTAACTATGGCTACACCTTC.

This clone was found once. V gene TRBV6-1 combines with J gene TRBJ1-1; D remains unclear. The V and J ends lost 3 bases and 8 bases respectively, with 7 bases between them. Germline V CDR1 and CDR2: MNHNS, SASEGT. The CDR3 is 11 residues long. The CDR3 protein is CASSERAEAFF. The CDR3 nucleotides are TGTGCCAGCAGTGAGCGGGCCGAAGCTTTCTTT.

The chain links TRBV7-6 to TRBJ2-1; 7 bases fit TRBD1. Germline loops: CDR1 SGHVS, CDR2 FNYEAQ. Trimming cost V 4 bases and J 0 bases; bases outside gene matches: 3. This CDR3 contains 15 residues. The DNA for the CDR3 is TGTGCCAGCAGCTCAACAGGGGCCTCCTACAATGAGCAGTTCTTC. This translates into CASSSTGASYNEQFF.

This chain joins TRBV6-6 and TRBJ2-7, with D perhaps given as TRBD1 or TRBD2 (7 bases each). Per germline, CDR1 MNHNY and CDR2 SVGAGI (reference sequence). Between the trimmed V and J ends, which lost 6 bases and 2 bases, there was a span of 17 bases. The CDR3 length is 15 residues. This CDR3 reads CASRPPGGDAYEQYF. As DNA, the CDR3 is TGTGCCAGCAGGCCCCCAGGGGGGGACGCCTACGAGCAGTACTTC.

This chain connects TRBV5-4 to TRBJ2-3; possibly TRBD2 for D (5 bases). The CDR3 contains 15 residues. Germline CDR1 reads SGHNT; CDR2 reads YYREEE (reference sequence). V dropped 4 bases and J dropped 3 bases, with 15 bases sitting between them. CDR3 region: CASSPPGRATDTQYF. The DNA of the CDR3 is TGTGCCAGCAGCCCTCCGGGAAGGGCGACAGATACGCAGTATTTT.

V usage is TRBV5-1 and J usage is TRBJ2-4; TRBD2 aligns across 7 bases. CDR3 length: 16 residues. V shed 7 bases and J 0 bases; nucleotides not matched to a gene: 10. CDR1 and CDR2 from the germline V gene are SGHRS and YFSETQ. The CDR3 nucleotides read TGCGCCAGCGGGCAGGGAGGGGTTTTAGCCAAAAACATTCAGTACTTC. This encodes CASGQGGVLAKNIQYF.

The chain joins TRBV24-1 to TRBJ1-2; D is perhaps TRBD1 (6 bases). Trimming removed 3 bases from V and 4 bases from J, with 14 bases in between. CDR3 size: 15 residues. Germline V gene data show CDR1 as KGHDR and CDR2 as SFDVKD. Here the CDR3 DNA reads TGTGCCACCAGTGATGGTACCCGACAGGTCTATGGCTACACCTTC. Translated, it gives CATSDGTRQVYGYTF.